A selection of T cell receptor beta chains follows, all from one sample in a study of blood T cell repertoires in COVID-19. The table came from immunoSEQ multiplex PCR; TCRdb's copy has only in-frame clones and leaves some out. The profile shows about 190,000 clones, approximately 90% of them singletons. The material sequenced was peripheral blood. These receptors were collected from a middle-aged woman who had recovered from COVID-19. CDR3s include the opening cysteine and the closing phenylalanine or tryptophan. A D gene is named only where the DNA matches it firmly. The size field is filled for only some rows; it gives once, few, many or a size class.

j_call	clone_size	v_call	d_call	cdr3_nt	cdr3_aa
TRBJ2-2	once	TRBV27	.	TGTGCCAGCAGTTGGTTAGGGGGCACCGGGGAGCTGTTTTTT	CASSWLGGTGELFF
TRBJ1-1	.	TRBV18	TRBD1	TGTGCCAGCTCACGAGGGACAGGGAACACTGAAGCTTTCTTT	CASSRGTGNTEAFF
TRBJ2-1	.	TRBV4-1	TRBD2	TGCGCCAGCAGCCAAGCTAGCGGGAGGGAGGCCAATGAGCAGTTCTTC	CASSQASGREANEQFF
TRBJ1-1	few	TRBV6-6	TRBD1	TGTGCCAGCAGTTACTCGAAGGGCCAGGGGGCGGCTTTCTTT	CASSYSKGQGAAFF
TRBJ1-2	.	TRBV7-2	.	TGTGCCAGCAGCTTAGCGGCAGATTATGGCTACACCTTC	CASSLAADYGYTF
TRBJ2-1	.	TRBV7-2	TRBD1	TGTGCCAGCAGCAACCCCGGGACAGTCAGATATGAGCAGTTCTTC	CASSNPGTVRYEQFF
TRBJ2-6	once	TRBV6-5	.	TGTGCCAGCAGTTACTCTCGGTCAGGGGCCAACGTCCTGACTTTC	CASSYSRSGANVLTF
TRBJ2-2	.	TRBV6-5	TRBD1	TGTGCCAGCAGCGGGACAGGGTTCGACACCGGGGAGCTGTTTTTT	CASSGTGFDTGELFF
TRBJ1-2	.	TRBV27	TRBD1	TGTGCCAGCGGGGGACAGGGGGATGGCTACACCTTC	CASGGQGDGYTF
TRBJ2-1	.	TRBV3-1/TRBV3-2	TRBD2	TGTGCCAGCAGCCTGGGACTAGCGGGAGGCTGGTACAATGAGCAGTTCTTC	CASSLGLAGGWYNEQFF
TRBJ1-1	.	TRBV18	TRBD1	TGTGCCAGCTCAAACCGGGACAGGGACGCCAGAACTGAAGCTTTCTTT	CASSNRDRDARTEAFF
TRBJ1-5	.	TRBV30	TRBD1	TGTGCCTGGAGTGTAGGACAGGGTGAGAATCAGCCCCAGCATTTT	CAWSVGQGENQPQHF
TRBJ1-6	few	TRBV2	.	TGTGCCAGCAGTGAATTGGGAGGGTCAAATAATTCACCCCTCCACTTT	CASSELGGSNNSPLHF
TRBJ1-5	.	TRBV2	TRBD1	TGTGCCAGCTCGGGACAGGGGTGGGAGCCCCAGCATTTT	CASSGQGWEPQHF
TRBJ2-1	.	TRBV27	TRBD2	TGTGCCAGCAGTTTACTAGCTAGCGGGAAAGGGGCGTACAATGAGCAGTTCTTC	CASSLLASGKGAYNEQFF
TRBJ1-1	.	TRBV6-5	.	TGTGCCAGCAGTTACTCCTTGAACACTGAAGCTTTCTTT	CASSYSLNTEAFF
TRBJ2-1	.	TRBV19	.	TGTGCCAGTAAGGGGCAGGGAGGCGATGAGCAGTTCTTC	CASKGQGGDEQFF
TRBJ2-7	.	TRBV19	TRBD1	TGTGCCAGTAGTATAGGACAGGGGCCTTGGGCCTCCTACGAGCAGTACTTC	CASSIGQGPWASYEQYF
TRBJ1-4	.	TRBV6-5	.	TGTGCCAGCAAGGGGTATCAGGATAGACTGTTTTTT	CASKGYQDRLFF
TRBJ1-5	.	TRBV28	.	TGTGCCAGCAGTTTATGGGGGAGGGATCAGCCCCAGCATTTT	CASSLWGRDQPQHF
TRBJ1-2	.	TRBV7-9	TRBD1	TGTGCCAGCAGCTTAAGACAGGGAGACGGTGGCTACACCTTC	CASSLRQGDGGYTF
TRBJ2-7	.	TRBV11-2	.	TGTGCCAGCAGCTTAGATCTGGGCGGCATCCCCAAAGGGGTCTACGAGCAGTACTTC	CASSLDLGGIPKGVYEQYF
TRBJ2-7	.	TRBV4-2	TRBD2	TGTGCCAGCAGCCAAGCTAGCGGCTACGAGCAGTACTTC	CASSQASGYEQYF
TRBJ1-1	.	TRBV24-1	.	TGTGCCACCAGTGTTCCCCACCGGGTTCCTTTT	CATSVPHRVPF
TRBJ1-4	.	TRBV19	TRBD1	TGTGCCAGTAGTACCCCCACCGGGACAGCAGAAAAACTGTTTTTT	CASSTPTGTAEKLFF
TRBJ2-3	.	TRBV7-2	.	TGTGCCAGCAGCGTGCGCGATACGCAGTATTTT	CASSVRDTQYF
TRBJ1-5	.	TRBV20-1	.	TGCAGTGCTAGTCCATCAGGTCGTTGGAGCAATCAGCCCCAGCATTTT	CSASPSGRWSNQPQHF
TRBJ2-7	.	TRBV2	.	TGTGCCAGCAGTGACGGCGGTACCTACGAGCAGTACTTC	CASSDGGTYEQYF
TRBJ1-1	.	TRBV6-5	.	TGTGCCAGCAGTCGCCAGGGATACACTGAAGCTTTCTTT	CASSRQGYTEAFF
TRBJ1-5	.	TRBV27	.	TGTGCCAGCACCACAGGGTTTCAGCCCCAGCATTTT	CASTTGFQPQHF
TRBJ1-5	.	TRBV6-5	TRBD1	TGTGCCAGCAGCCAGGGACAGCTTAATCAGCCCCAGCATTTT	CASSQGQLNQPQHF
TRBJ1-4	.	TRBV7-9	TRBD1	TGTGCCAGCAGCTCTCAGACAGGGGCGAGTGAAAAACTGTTTTTT	CASSSQTGASEKLFF
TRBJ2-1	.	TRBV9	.	TGTGCCAGCAGCGTAGCTGACAGGAACAATGAGCAGTTCTTC	CASSVADRNNEQFF
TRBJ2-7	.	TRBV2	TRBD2	TGTGCCAGCAGTCACGGGACTAGCGGAGCCTACGAGCAGTACTTC	CASSHGTSGAYEQYF
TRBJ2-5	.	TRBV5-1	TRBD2	TGCGCCAGCAGCTTGGGAAGACTAGCGGGAGGCCGGGAGACCCAGTACTTC	CASSLGRLAGGRETQYF
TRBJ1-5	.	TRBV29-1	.	TGCAGCGCCGCCCAACAGGATCAGCCCCAGCATTTT	CSAAQQDQPQHF
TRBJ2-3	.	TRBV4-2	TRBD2	TGTGCCACCCAAGGGAGACTAGCGGGAGTAGATACGCAGTATTTT	CATQGRLAGVDTQYF
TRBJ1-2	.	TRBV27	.	TGTGCCAGCAGTCTAACAGGGTTAAGTGGCTACACCTTC	CASSLTGLSGYTF
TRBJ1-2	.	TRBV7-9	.	TGTGCCAGCAGCCGCTATTCTAACTATGGCTACACCTTC	CASSRYSNYGYTF
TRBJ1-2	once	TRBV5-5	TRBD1	TGTGCCAGCAGCTTGGGATACAGGGGATATGGCTACACCTTC	CASSLGYRGYGYTF
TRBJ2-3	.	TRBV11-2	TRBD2	TGTGCCAGCAGCTTAGTGGCTAGCGGGAGCACAGATACGCAGTATTTT	CASSLVASGSTDTQYF
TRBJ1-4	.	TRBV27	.	TGTGCCAGCAGTAAGGGAGAAGGCGATGAAAAACTGTTTTTT	CASSKGEGDEKLFF
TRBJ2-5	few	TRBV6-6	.	TGTGCCAGCAGTTACCCGGAGATCCAAGAGACCCAGTACTTC	CASSYPEIQETQYF
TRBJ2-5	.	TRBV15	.	TGTGCCACCAGCAGACAGGATACCCAAGAGACCCAGTACTTC	CATSRQDTQETQYF
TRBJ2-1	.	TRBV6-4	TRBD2	TGTGCCAGCAGTGTCGAGCTGACTAGCGGGAGTGGGGATGAGCAGTTCTTC	CASSVELTSGSGDEQFF
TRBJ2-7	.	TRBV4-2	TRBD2	TGTGCCAGCAGCCAACTAGCGGGAGCCTCCGAGCAGTACTTC	CASSQLAGASEQYF